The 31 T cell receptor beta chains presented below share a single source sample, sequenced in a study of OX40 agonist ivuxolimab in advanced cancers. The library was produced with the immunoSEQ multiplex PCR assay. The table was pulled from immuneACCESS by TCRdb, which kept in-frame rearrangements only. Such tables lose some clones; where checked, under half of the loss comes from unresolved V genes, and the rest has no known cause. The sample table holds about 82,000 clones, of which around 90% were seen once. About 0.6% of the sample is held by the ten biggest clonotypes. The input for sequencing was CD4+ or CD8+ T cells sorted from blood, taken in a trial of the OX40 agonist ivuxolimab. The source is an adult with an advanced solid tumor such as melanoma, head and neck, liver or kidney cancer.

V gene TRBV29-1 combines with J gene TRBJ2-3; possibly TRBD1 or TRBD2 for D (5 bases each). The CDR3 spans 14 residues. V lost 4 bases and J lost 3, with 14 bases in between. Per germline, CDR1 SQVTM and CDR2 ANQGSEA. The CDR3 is CSVGGMTGTDTQYF. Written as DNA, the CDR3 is TGCAGCGTTGGGGGGATGACGGGGACAGATACGCAGTATTTT.

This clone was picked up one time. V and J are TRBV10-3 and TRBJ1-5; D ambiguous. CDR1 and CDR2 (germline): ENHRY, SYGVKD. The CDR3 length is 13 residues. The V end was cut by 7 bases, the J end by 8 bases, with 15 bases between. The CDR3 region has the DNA TGTGCCATCACCCAAGGCGCGGGCGAGCCCCAGCATTTT. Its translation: CAITQGAGEPQHF.

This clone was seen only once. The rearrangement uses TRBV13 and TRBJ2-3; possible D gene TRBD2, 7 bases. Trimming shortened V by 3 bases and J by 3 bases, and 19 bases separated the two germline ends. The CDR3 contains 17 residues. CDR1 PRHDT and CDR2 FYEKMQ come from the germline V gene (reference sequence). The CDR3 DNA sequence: TGTGCCAGCAGCTTGGGGGGGGCCCTGCTGGGAACAGATACGCAGTATTTT. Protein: CASSLGGALLGTDTQYF. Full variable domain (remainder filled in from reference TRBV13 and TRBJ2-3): AAGVIQSPRHLIKEKRETATLKCYPIPRHDTVYWYQQGPGQDPQFLISFYEKMQSDKGSIPDRFSAQQFSDYHSELNMSSLELGDSALYFCASSLGGALLGTDTQYFGPGTRLTVL.

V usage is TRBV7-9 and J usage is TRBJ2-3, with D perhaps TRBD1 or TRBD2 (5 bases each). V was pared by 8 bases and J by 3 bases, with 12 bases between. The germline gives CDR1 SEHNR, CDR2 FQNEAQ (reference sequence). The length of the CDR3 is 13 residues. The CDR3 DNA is TGTGCCAGCGGGACCAGTCAGACAGATACGCAGTATTTT. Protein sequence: CASGTSQTDTQYF. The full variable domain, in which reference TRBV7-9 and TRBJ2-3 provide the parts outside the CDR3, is DTGVSQNPRHKITKRGQNVTFRCDPISEHNRLYWYRQTLGQGPEFLTYFQNEAQLEKSRLLSDRFSAERPKGSFSTLEIQRTEQGDSAMYLCASGTSQTDTQYFGPGTRLTVL.

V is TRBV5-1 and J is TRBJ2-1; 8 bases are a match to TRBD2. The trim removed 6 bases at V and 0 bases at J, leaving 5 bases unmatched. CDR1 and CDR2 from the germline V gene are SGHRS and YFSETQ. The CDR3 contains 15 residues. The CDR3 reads CASKSAGGSYNEQFF. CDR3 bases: TGCGCCAGCAAATCCGCGGGGGGCTCCTACAATGAGCAGTTCTTC.

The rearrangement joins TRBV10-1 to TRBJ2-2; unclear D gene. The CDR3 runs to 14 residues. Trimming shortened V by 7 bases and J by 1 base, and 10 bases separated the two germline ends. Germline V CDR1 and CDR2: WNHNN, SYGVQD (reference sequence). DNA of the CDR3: TGCGCCAGCAATCCCGGACGGAACACCGGGGAGCTGTTTTTT. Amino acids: CASNPGRNTGELFF.

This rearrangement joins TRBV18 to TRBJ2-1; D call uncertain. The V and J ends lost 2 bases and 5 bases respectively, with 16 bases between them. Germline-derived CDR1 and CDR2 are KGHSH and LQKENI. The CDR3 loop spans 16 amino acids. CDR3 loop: CASSPRALTRHNEQFF. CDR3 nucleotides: TGTGCCAGCTCACCAAGGGCCTTGACCAGACACAATGAGCAGTTCTTC.

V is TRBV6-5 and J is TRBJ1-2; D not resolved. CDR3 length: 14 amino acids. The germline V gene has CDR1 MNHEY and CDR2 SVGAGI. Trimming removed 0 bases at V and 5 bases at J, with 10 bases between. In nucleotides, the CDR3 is TGTGCCAGCAGTTACTCGGCAGCTCTTTATGGCTACACCTTC. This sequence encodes CASSYSAALYGYTF.

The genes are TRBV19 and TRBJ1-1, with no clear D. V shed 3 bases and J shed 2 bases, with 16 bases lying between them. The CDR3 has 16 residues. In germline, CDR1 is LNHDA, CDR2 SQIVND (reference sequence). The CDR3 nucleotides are TGTGCCAGTAGTATCAAGATCACGCTGGGAAACACTGAAGCTTTCTTT. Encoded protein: CASSIKITLGNTEAFF. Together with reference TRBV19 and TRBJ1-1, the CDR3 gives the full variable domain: DGGITQSPKYLFRKEGQNVTLSCEQNLNHDAMYWYRQDPGQGLRLIYYSQIVNDFQKGDIAEGYSVSREKKESFPLTVTSAQKNPTAFYLCASSIKITLGNTEAFFGQGTRLTVV.

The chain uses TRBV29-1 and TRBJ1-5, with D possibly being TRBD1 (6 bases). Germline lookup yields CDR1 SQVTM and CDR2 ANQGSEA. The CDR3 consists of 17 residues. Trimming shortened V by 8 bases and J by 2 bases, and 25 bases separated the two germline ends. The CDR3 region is CSPKGIGGADGNQPQHF. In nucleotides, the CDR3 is TGCAGCCCCAAGGGTATAGGGGGAGCGGACGGCAATCAGCCCCAGCATTTT.

Written as DNA, the CDR3 is TGTGCCTGGAGTGTAGGAGGGGGGACAGATACGCAGTATTTT. Translated: CAWSVGGGTDTQYF. The rearrangement joins TRBV30 to TRBJ2-3; D is tentatively TRBD1 or TRBD2 (6 bases each). Looked up from germline, CDR1 is GTSNPN and CDR2 is SVGIG (reference sequence). The CDR3 runs to 14 residues. V was trimmed by 0 bases and J by 3 bases, leaving 10 bases between them. Variable domain in full (rest from reference TRBV30 and TRBJ2-3): SQTIHQWPATLVQPVGSPLSLECTVEGTSNPNLYWYRQAAGRGLQLLFYSVGIGQISSEVPQNLSASRPQDRQFILSSKKLLLSDSGFYLCAWSVGGGTDTQYFGPGTRLTVL.

The CDR3 here is CSVLGGSTDTQYF. CDR3 DNA: TGCAGCGTTCTGGGGGGAAGCACAGATACGCAGTATTTT. The chain carries TRBV29-1 and TRBJ2-3, with D tentatively TRBD2 (6 bases). Germline V gives CDR1 SQVTM, CDR2 ANQGSEA. This CDR3 spans 13 amino acids. V was clipped by 5 bases and J by 0 bases, with 9 bases between them.

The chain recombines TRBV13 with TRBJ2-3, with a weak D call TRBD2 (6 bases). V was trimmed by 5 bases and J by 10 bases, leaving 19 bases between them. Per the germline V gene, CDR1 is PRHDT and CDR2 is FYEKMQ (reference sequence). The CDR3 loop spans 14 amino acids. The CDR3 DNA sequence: TGTGCCAGCAGCATACTAGCCGTGGAGGGCGCGCAGTATTTT. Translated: CASSILAVEGAQYF.

The CDR3 DNA follows: TGTGCCAGCTCACCACTGTCACAGGGGGCAATGGAGACCCAGTACTTC. This codes for CASSPLSQGAMETQYF. The V call is TRBV18, the J call TRBJ2-5, with 9 bases matching TRBD1. Germline values: CDR1 KGHSH, CDR2 LQKENI. The trim removed 1 base at V and 5 bases at J, leaving 8 bases unmatched. CDR3 size: 16 residues.

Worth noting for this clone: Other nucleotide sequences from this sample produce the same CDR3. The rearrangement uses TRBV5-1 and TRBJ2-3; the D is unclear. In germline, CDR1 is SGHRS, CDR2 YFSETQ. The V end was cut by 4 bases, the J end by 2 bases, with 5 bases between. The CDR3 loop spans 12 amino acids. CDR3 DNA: TGCGCCAGCAGCCTAAACACAGATACGCAGTATTTT. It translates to CASSLNTDTQYF.

CDR3 bases: TGTGCCAGCACGAGACCCGGGCCCCTCAACACTGAAGCTTTCTTT. Amino acid sequence: CASTRPGPLNTEAFF. V gene TRBV5-4 combines with J gene TRBJ1-1; D is uncertain. The CDR3 totals 15 residues. CDR1 SGHNT and CDR2 YYREEE come from the germline V gene (reference sequence). The V end lost 6 bases, the J end lost 2 bases, and 17 bases lay between the germline ends.

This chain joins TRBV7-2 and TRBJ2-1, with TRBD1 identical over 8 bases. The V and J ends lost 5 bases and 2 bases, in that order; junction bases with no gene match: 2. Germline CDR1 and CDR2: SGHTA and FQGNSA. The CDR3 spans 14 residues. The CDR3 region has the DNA TGTGCCAGCAGCCCAGGGGGCCCCTACAATGAGCAGTTCTTC. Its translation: CASSPGGPYNEQFF.

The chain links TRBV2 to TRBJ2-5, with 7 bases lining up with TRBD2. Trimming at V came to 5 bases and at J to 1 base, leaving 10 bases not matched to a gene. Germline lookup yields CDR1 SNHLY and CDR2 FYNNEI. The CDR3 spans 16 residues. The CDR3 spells CASSPEASGIQETQYF. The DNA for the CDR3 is TGTGCCAGCAGTCCGGAGGCTAGCGGCATCCAAGAGACCCAGTACTTC. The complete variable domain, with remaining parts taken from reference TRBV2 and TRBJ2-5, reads EPEVTQTPSHQVTQMGQEVILRCVPISNHLYFYWYRQILGQKVEFLVSFYNNEISEKSEIFDDQFSVERPDGSNFTLKIRSTKLEDSAMYFCASSPEASGIQETQYFGPGTRLLVL.

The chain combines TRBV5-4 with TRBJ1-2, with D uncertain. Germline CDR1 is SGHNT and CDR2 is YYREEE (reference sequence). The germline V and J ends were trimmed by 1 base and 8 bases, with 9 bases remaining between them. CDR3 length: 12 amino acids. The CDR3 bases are TGTGCCAGCAGCTTGATCTCAGCCGGCTACACCTTC. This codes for CASSLISAGYTF.

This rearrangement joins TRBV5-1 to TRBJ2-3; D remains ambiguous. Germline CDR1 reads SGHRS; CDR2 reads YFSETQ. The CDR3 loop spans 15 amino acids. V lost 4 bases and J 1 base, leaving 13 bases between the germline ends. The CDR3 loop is CASSTQSTGTDTQYF. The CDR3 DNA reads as TGCGCCAGCAGCACCCAGAGCACCGGCACAGATACGCAGTATTTT.

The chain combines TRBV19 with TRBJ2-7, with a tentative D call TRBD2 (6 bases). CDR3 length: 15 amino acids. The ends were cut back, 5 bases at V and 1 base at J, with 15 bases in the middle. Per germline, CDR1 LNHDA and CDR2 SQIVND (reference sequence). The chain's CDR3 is CASSAAGTGSYEQYF. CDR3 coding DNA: TGTGCCAGTAGTGCCGCCGGGACTGGATCCTACGAGCAGTACTTC.

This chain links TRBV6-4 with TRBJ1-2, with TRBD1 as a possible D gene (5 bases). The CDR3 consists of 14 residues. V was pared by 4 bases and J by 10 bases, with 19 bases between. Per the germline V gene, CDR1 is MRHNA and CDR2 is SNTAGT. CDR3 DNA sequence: TGTGCCAGCAGTGGTTCGGGGCAGGGTGGAGACTACACCTTC. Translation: CASSGSGQGGDYTF.

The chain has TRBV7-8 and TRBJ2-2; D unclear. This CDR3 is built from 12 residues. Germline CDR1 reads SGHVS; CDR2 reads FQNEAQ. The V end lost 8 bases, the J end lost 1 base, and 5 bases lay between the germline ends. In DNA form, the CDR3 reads TGTGCCAGCGGCAGGAACACCGGGGAGCTGTTTTTT. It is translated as CASGRNTGELFF.

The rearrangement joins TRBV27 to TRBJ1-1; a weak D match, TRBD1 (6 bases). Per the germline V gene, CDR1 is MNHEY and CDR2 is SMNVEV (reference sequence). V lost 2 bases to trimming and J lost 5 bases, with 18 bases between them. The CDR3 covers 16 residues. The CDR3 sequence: CASSLGLPGVRTEAFF. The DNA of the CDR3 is TGTGCCAGCAGTTTAGGTCTCCCAGGGGTCCGGACTGAAGCTTTCTTT.

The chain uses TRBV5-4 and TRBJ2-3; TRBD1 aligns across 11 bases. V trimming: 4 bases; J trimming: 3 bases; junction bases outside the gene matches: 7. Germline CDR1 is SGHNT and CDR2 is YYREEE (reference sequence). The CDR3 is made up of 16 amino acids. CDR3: CASSQGRDRGTDTQYF. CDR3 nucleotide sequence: TGTGCCAGCAGCCAGGGCCGGGACAGGGGGACAGATACGCAGTATTTT.

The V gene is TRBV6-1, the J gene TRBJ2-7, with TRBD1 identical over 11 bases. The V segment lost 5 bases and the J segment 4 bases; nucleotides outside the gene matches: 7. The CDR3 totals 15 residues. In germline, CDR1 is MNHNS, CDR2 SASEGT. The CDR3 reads CASSRNGQGAYEQYF. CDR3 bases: TGTGCCAGCAGTCGAAATGGACAGGGGGCTTACGAGCAGTACTTC.

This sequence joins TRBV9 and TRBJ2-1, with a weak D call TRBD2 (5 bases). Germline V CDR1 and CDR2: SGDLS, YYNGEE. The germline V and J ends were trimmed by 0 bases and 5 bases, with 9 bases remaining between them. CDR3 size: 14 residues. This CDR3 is CASSVALAHNEQFF. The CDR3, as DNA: TGTGCCAGCAGCGTAGCTCTAGCCCACAATGAGCAGTTCTTC.

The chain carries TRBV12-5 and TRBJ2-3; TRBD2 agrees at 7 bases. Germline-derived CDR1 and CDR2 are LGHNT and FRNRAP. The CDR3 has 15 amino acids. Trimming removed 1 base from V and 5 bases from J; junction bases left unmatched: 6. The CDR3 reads CASGLAGGSVDTQYF. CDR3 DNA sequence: TGTGCTAGTGGTTTGGCAGGCGGGAGCGTAGATACGCAGTATTTT.

The CDR3 coding sequence is TGTGCCAGCTCTCAGCCGGCAGGGGGCTCCTACAATGAGCAGTTCTTC. Its translation is CASSQPAGGSYNEQFF. V usage is TRBV18 and J usage is TRBJ2-1; 7 bases align to TRBD1. V lost 6 bases, J lost 0 bases, and 8 bases stayed unmatched. The CDR3 covers 16 residues. Germline CDR1 KGHSH, CDR2 LQKENI. Variable domain in full (rest from reference TRBV18 and TRBJ2-1): NAGVMQNPRHLVRRRGQEARLRCSPMKGHSHVYWYRQLPEEGLKFMVYLQKENIIDESGMPKERFSAEFPKEGPSILRIQQVVRGDSAAYFCASSQPAGGSYNEQFFGPGTRLTVL.

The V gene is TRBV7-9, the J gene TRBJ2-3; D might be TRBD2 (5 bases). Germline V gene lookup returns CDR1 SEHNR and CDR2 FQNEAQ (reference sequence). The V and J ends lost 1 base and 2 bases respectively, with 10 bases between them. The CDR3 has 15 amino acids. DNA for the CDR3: TGTGCCAGCAGCTTAGGGCGGGCGTTCACAGATACGCAGTATTTT. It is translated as CASSLGRAFTDTQYF.

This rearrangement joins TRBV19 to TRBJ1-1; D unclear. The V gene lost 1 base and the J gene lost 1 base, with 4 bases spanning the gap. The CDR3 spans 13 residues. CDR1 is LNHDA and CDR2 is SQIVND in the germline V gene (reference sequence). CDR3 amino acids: CASSIVENTEAFF. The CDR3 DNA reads TGTGCCAGTAGTATAGTGGAGAACACTGAAGCTTTCTTT.